This record covers a single T cell receptor (beta chain). This record belongs to a study of T cell responses to AZD1222 COVID-19 vaccine. The CDR3 runs to 18 residues. Germline lookup yields CDR1 LGHDT and CDR2 YNNKEL (reference sequence). With 1 base clipped from V and 1 base from J, the junction kept 7 bases outside the gene matches. Assay used: immunoSEQ multiplex PCR; TCRdb lists only in-frame clones, some missing. Of approximately 200,000 clones in the sample, about 89% were seen once. The source is an adult in good health. This sample comprised peripheral blood, obtained on day 0 of MenACWY control vaccination. V usage is TRBV3-1 (or the pseudogene TRBV3-2) and J usage is TRBJ2-6; 7 bases fit TRBD2. The CDR3, as DNA: TGTGCCAGCAGCCAAGTACTTCAGGGAGGGTCTGGGGCCAACGTCCTGACTTTC. As protein: CASSQVLQGGSGANVLTF.